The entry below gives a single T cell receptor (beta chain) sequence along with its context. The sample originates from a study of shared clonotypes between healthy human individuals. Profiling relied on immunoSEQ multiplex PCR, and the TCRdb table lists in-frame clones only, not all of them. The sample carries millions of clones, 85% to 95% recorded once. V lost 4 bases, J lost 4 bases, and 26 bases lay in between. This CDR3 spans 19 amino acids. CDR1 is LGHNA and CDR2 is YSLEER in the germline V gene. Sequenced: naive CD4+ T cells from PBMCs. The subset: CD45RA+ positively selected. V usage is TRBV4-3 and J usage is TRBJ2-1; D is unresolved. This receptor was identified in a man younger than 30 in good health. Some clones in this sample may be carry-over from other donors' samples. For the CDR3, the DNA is TGCGCCAGCAGCCTCAGGACCGTCCTGGCAGTCGACACTTACAATGAGCAGTTCTTC. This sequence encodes CASSLRTVLAVDTYNEQFF.